Below, 21 T cell receptor beta chains from the same sample are listed, as sequenced in a study of Graves' ophthalmopathy and Graves' hyperthyroidism. Amplified material comprised TCR beta CDR3 regions derived from RNA transcripts. The authors performed first-round RT-PCR with HTBI primers and then a second-round multiplex PCR. Each CDR3 protein is one row after TCRdb ran MiXCR on the multiplex PCR reads. This sample has around 470,000 distinct CDR3 sequences, with approximately 15% found just once. Sequencing was carried out using blood. Receptors were obtained from a woman between 25 and 40 years old with Graves' ophthalmopathy.

In its sample, this clonotype was seen many times. V and J are TRBV6-1 and TRBJ1-3, with unresolved D. This CDR3 region has 13 residues. The V gene's germline CDR1 is MNHNS and CDR2 SASEGT. With 6 bases removed from V and 4 bases from J, the gap between germline ends came to 10 bases. The CDR3 is CASRPQGGNTIYF. The CDR3 DNA reads as TGTGCCAGCAGGCCCCAAGGAGGAAACACCATATATTTT.

The rearrangement uses TRBV7-2 and TRBJ2-7; 10 nucleotides align to TRBD2. The CDR3 length is 17 residues. V was pared by 1 base and J by 3 bases, with 9 bases of the junction left unmatched. CDR1 is SGHTA, CDR2 FQGNSA, per germline. DNA for the CDR3: TGTGCCAGCAGCTTAGGGCAGCGGGGGGGCCAAAACTACGAGCAGTACTTC. Protein product: CASSLGQRGGQNYEQYF.

This chain joins TRBV6-5 and TRBJ1-2; D possibly corresponds to TRBD1 (6 bases). V lost 4 bases and J 0 bases, leaving 12 bases between the germline ends. The length of the CDR3 is 15 residues. The germline V gene encodes CDR1 MNHEY and CDR2 SVGAGI. The CDR3 loop reads CASSSYRDANYGYTF. CDR3 nucleotide sequence: TGTGCCAGCAGTTCCTACAGGGACGCTAACTATGGCTACACCTTC.

This clonotype was seen more than once but under ten times. The J gene is TRBJ1-1, the V gene TRBV11-2; 10 bases are shared with TRBD1. CDR3 length: 14 amino acids. Germline CDR1 is SGHAT and CDR2 is FQNNGV. V shed 4 bases and J 6 bases; nucleotides not matched to a gene: 5. The CDR3: CASSSDRGLAEAFF. The CDR3 DNA sequence: TGTGCCAGCAGCTCAGACAGGGGGCTGGCTGAAGCTTTCTTT.

This clonotype was seen at least ten times. The V call is TRBV2, the J call TRBJ2-7; D remains ambiguous. CDR3 size: 13 residues. Germline V gene data show CDR1 as SNHLY and CDR2 as FYNNEI. Trimming stripped 7 bases from V and 2 bases from J, with 12 bases between. The CDR3 sequence: CASTLRATYEQYF. CDR3 coding DNA: TGTGCCAGCACCCTTCGGGCAACCTACGAGCAGTACTTC.

This clonotype was detected many times. The rearrangement links TRBV11-2 to TRBJ2-5, with a possible D match to TRBD1 (5 bases). V was clipped by 6 bases and J by 3 bases, with 11 bases between them. Germline lookup yields CDR1 SGHAT and CDR2 FQNNGV. CDR3 length equals 13 residues. The CDR3 nucleotides are TGTGCCAGCAGTCGCCACAGGAAAGAGACCCAGTACTTC. Amino acids: CASSRHRKETQYF.

This rearrangement joins TRBV3-1 to TRBJ2-2; D may be TRBD1 (5 bases). This CDR3 is built from 16 residues. Germline V gene lookup returns CDR1 LGHDT and CDR2 YNNKEL (reference sequence). The V end lost 3 bases, the J end lost 6 bases, and 17 bases lay between the germline ends. CDR3 bases: TGTGCCAGCAGCCATCGCCCTAAGGGGTTATCCGGGGAGCTGTTTTTT. This gives the protein CASSHRPKGLSGELFF.

This clonotype showed up many times. The J gene is TRBJ1-2, the V gene TRBV6-4; 8 positions agree with TRBD1. Germline V gives CDR1 MRHNA, CDR2 SNTAGT. The CDR3 runs 15 residues. V trimming: 0 bases; J trimming: 5 bases; junction bases outside the gene matches: 5. The CDR3 here is CASSDSEQGEYGYTF. CDR3 DNA sequence: TGTGCCAGCAGTGACTCGGAACAGGGGGAGTATGGCTACACCTTC.

This clonotype was seen at least ten times. This chain connects TRBV19 to TRBJ2-7, with 10 positions matching TRBD2. This CDR3 is 15 amino acids long. V lost 4 bases to trimming and J lost 6 bases; unmatched junction nucleotides: 9. Germline CDR1 reads LNHDA; CDR2 reads SQIVND (reference sequence). This CDR3 is CASSREAGGPFEQYF. CDR3 nucleotides: TGTGCCAGTAGTAGAGAAGCGGGGGGGCCCTTCGAGCAGTACTTC.

The chain employs TRBV12-3 or TRBV12-4 and TRBJ2-7, with no clear D. V was trimmed by 1 base and J by 4 bases, leaving 8 bases between them. CDR3 length: 13 amino acids. The CDR3 region is CASSLGGWYEQYF. The CDR3, as DNA: TGTGCCAGCAGTTTAGGGGGTTGGTACGAGCAGTACTTC.

Many counts were recorded for this clonotype. This chain uses TRBV6-5 with TRBJ1-5; D gene uncertain. With 4 bases removed from V and 0 bases from J, the gap between germline ends came to 10 bases. CDR1 is MNHEY, CDR2 SVGAGI, per germline. This CDR3 has 15 amino acids. The CDR3 sequence: CASSSGGDSNQPQHF. CDR3 coding DNA: TGTGCCAGCAGTTCGGGCGGGGATAGCAATCAGCCCCAGCATTTT.

This clonotype was recorded many times. This chain connects TRBV13 to TRBJ1-2, with TRBD1 matching over 10 bases. The V and J ends lost 5 bases and 0 bases, in that order; junction bases with no gene match: 18. Germline values: CDR1 PRHDT, CDR2 FYEKMQ (reference sequence). This CDR3 region has 20 residues. This CDR3 reads CASSRWGQGKESDTNYGYTF. The CDR3 coding sequence is TGTGCCAGCAGCCGATGGGGACAGGGGAAAGAGTCGGATACTAACTATGGCTACACCTTC.

Of note for this clonotype: A read error may account for a junction end that differs from germline. The rearrangement joins TRBV2 to TRBJ2-5; possibly TRBD1 or TRBD2 for D (5 bases each). The CDR3 is made up of 16 amino acids. CDR1 and CDR2 (germline): SNHLY, FYNNEI. The CDR3 DNA reads as TGTTCCAGCAGTGAAAGCTGGGACCAGTACCAAGAGACCCAGTACTTC. It is translated as CSSSESWDQYQETQYF. Full variable domain (missing parts from reference TRBV2 and TRBJ2-5): EPEVTQTPSHQVTQMGQEVILRCVPISNHLYFYWYRQILGQKVEFLVSFYNNEISEKSEIFDDQFSVERPDGSNFTLKIRSTKLEDSAMYFCSSSESWDQYQETQYFGPGTRLLVL.

The chain is built from TRBV12-5 and TRBJ1-5; D uncertain. Germline loops: CDR1 LGHNT, CDR2 FRNRAP. The germline V and J ends were trimmed by 0 bases and 3 bases, with 9 bases remaining between them. The CDR3 covers 15 residues. This CDR3 reads CASGLVRFSNQPQHF. CDR3 nucleotide sequence: TGTGCTAGTGGTTTGGTAAGGTTCTCCAATCAGCCCCAGCATTTT.

The genes are TRBV6-1 and TRBJ2-7; D is uncertain. The CDR3 is made up of 13 amino acids. V shed 2 bases and J shed 4 bases, with 9 bases lying between them. Germline assignment: CDR1 MNHNS and CDR2 SASEGT. The CDR3 DNA follows: TGTGCCAGCAGTGAATACACTGGATACGAGCAGTACTTC. Translated, it gives CASSEYTGYEQYF.

On this clonotype itself: The junction departs from germline at one end; a sequencing error may be responsible. The chain joins TRBV6-2 or TRBV6-3 to TRBJ1-2; TRBD1 matches at 8 bases. The germline gives CDR1 MNHEY, CDR2 SVGEGT. There are 16 residues in the CDR3. CDR3: CTSSYPGQEINYGYTF. The CDR3 coding sequence is TGCACCAGCAGTTATCCGGGACAGGAGATTAACTATGGCTACACCTTC.

This clonotype was counted ten times or more. V gene TRBV6-1 combines with J gene TRBJ2-7; 7 positions match TRBD2. Germline-derived CDR1 and CDR2 are MNHNS and SASEGT. The V and J ends lost 11 bases and 5 bases, in that order; junction bases with no gene match: 6. The CDR3 is 11 amino acids. Written as DNA, the CDR3 is TGTGCCTGTGGGAGGGAACACGAGCAGTACTTC. Amino acid sequence: CACGREHEQYF.

The table lists this clonotype with many counts. This chain links TRBV27 with TRBJ2-7, with D uncertain. Germline CDR1 and CDR2: MNHEY and SMNVEV (reference sequence). This CDR3 is 14 amino acids long. V shed 3 bases and J shed 2 bases, with 11 bases lying between them. CDR3 sequence: CASSFSAPTYEQYF. CDR3 bases: TGTGCCAGCAGTTTTTCGGCACCGACCTACGAGCAGTACTTC.

This clonotype was detected ten times or more. The chain combines TRBV28 with TRBJ1-2; 7 bases are shared with TRBD1. Germline CDR1 reads MDHEN; CDR2 reads SYDVKM. After removal of 5 bases from V and 4 bases from J, the junction contained 7 bases not matched to a gene. The CDR3 has 14 amino acids. The CDR3 DNA is TGTGCCAGCAGTATCCAGACAGGGACCTATGGCTACACCTTC. Translation gives CASSIQTGTYGYTF.

This clonotype appeared a few times. This chain connects TRBV4-1 to TRBJ1-2; D is unresolved. V was cut by 1 base and J by 2 bases, with 8 bases left in between. The CDR3 totals 14 residues. Germline V gene sequence: CDR1 MGHRA, CDR2 YSYEKL. CDR3 loop: CASSQVTENYGYTF. CDR3 bases: TGCGCCAGCAGCCAAGTAACAGAGAACTATGGCTACACCTTC.

This clonotype was counted ten times or more. V gene TRBV20-1 combines with J gene TRBJ2-7; D is tentatively TRBD1 or TRBD2 (6 bases each). Deletions cut 5 bases from V and 0 bases from J, with 17 bases between. The CDR3 length is 15 residues. Germline V lookup: CDR1 DFQATT, CDR2 SNEGSKA (reference sequence). CDR3 sequence: CSARLGGLISYEQYF. The CDR3, as DNA: TGCAGTGCTCGTCTGGGGGGCCTGATCTCCTACGAGCAGTACTTC.